The present entry profiles one TCR beta chain with its context. Its antigen is currently not known. Per-nucleotide qualities are absent, and no much larger clonotype sits a single base away. This entry is derived from a study of response to subunit inactivated influenza vaccine listed by TCRdb under 2018. Background for the entire study: Deep quantitative T cell receptor repertoire profiling was used in the study to track responses to a trivalent subunit inactivated influenza vaccine.

Receptor libraries were prepared by RT-PCR. Sequenced on an Illumina HiSeq 2500. The raw public data were reprocessed by TCRdb itself: fastp quality trimming at Q25, MiXCR clonotype calling, in-frame beta chains only. For every CDR3 protein sequence, its rows merge into one entry that carries the most common genes and DNA. This sample is represented by about 580,000 distinct CDR3 sequences; around 15% of them were singletons. The ten largest account for 11% of the sample. V trim: 4 bases; J trim: 6 bases; unmatched bases: 6. Taken from the germline V gene (reference sequence), the CDR1 and CDR2 loops are SSHAT and FNYEAQ. Taken from cysteine to phenylalanine, the CDR3 has 16 residues. Only the CDR3 DNA stays, 48 bases, in frame from base 1. Results the study describes overall, beyond this receptor: The authors suggested that each seasonal influenza vaccination may recruit only a limited number of new T cells.

The receptor was derived from a man over 45 who received an inactivated influenza vaccine. Donor details come from another sample of the same person, matched by shared clones. Recombination linked TRBV7-7 to TRBJ2-2, and 12 junction bases match TRBD2. Sequences were derived from PBMCs from blood, sampled 11 to 12 days after vaccination. In nucleotides, the sequence is TGTGCCAGCAGCTCTAGCGGGAGGGCCTCGGCCGGGGAGCTGTTTTTT. The translation is CASSSSGRASAGELFF. With the rest looked up from the reference TRBV7-7 and TRBJ2-2 genes rather than sequenced, the full variable domain is GAGVSQSPRYKVTKRGQDVTLRCDPISSHATLYWYQQALGQGPEFLTYFNYEAQPDKSGLPSDRFSAERPEGSISTLTIQRTEQRDSAMYRCASSSSGRASAGELFFGEGSRLTVL.